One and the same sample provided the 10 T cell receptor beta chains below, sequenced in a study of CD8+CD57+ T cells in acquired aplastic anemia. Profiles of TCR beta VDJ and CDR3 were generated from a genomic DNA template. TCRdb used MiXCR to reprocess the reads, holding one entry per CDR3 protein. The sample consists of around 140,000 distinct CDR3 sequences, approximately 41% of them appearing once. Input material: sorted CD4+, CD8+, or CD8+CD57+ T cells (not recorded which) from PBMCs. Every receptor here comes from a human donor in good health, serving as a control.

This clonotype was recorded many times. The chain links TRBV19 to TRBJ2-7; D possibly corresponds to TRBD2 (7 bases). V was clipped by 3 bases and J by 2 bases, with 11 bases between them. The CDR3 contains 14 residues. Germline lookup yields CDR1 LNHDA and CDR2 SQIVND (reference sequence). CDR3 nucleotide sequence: TGTGCCAGTAGTATTGGGGGGGCTACCTACGAGCAGTACTTC. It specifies CASSIGGATYEQYF.

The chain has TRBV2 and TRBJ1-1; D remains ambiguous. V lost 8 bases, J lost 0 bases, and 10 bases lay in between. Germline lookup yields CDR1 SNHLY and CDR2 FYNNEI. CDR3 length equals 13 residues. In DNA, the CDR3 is TGTGCCAGCGTTGCAAGGGTGAACACTGAAGCTTTCTTT. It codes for CASVARVNTEAFF. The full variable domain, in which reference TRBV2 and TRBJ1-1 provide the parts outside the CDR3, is EPEVTQTPSHQVTQMGQEVILRCVPISNHLYFYWYRQILGQKVEFLVSFYNNEISEKSEIFDDQFSVERPDGSNFTLKIRSTKLEDSAMYFCASVARVNTEAFFGQGTRLTVV.

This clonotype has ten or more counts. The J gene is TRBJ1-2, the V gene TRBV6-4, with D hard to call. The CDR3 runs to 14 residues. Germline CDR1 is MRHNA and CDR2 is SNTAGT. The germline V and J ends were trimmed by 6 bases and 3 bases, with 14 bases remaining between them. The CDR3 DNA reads TGTGCCAGCAGCCCAACTGGGCGAGACTATGGCTACACCTTC. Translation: CASSPTGRDYGYTF.

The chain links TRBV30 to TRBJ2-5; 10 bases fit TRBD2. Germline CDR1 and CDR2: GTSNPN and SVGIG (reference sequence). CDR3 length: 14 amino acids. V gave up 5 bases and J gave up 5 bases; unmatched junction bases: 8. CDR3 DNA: TGTGCCTGGGGGAGCGGGGGGGCCGGCGAGACCCAGTACTTC. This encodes CAWGSGGAGETQYF.

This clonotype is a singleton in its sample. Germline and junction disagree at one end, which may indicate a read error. The CDR3 reads CASSVAGGDYEQYF. Written as DNA, the CDR3 is TGTGCCAGCAGCGTAGCCGGGGGAGACTACGAGCAGTACTTC. This sequence joins TRBV10-1 and TRBJ2-7; perhaps TRBD2 as D (6 bases). The germline V gene has CDR1 WNHNN and CDR2 SYGVQD (reference sequence). The CDR3 consists of 14 residues.

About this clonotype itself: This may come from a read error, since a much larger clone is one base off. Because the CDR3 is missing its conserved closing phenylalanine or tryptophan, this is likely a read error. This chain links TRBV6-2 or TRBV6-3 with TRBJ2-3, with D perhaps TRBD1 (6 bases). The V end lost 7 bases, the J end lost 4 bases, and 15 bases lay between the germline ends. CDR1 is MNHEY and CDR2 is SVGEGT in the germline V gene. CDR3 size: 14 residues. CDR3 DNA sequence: TGTGCCAGCAAGAGGGGGAGTGGGGCAGATACGCAGTATCTT. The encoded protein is CASKRGSGADTQYL.

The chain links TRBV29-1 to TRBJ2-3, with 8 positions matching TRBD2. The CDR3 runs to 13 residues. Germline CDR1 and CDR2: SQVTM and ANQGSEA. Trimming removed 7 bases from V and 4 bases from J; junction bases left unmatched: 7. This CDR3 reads CSAGGIAPDTQYF. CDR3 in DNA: TGCAGCGCGGGGGGGATAGCGCCAGATACGCAGTATTTT.

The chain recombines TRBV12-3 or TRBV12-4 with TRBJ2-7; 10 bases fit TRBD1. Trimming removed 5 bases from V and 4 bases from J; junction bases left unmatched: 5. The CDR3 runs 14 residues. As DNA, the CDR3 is TGTGCCAGCAGTGGCCGGGACAGGGGATACGAGCAGTACTTC. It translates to CASSGRDRGYEQYF.

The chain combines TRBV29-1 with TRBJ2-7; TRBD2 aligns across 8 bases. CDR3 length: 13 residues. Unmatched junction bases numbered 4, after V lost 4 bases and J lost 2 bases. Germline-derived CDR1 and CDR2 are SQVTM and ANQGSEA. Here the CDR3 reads CSVATSEPYEQYF. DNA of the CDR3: TGCAGCGTTGCGACTAGCGAGCCCTACGAGCAGTACTTC.

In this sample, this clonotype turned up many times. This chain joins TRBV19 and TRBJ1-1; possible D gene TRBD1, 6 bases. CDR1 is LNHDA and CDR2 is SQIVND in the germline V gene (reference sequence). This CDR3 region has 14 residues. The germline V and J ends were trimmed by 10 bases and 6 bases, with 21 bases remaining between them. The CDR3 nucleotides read TGTGCCACGGACACAAATAACGGGGGCGCTGAAGCTTTCTTT. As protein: CATDTNNGGAEAFF.